This T cell receptor (beta chain) was profiled in a study of T-cell reconstitution after alpha-beta-depleted transplantation in children. Findings and caveats of the study: T-cell numbers and diversity one year post-transplant derived largely from freshly generated T cells. Where some patients showed high TCRbeta diversity at day 60, it came from recipient T cells and thymic progenitors that had survived. Roughly two months post-transplant, alpha-beta T cells reportedly originated from several hundred graft clones that had expanded.

V was pared by 7 bases and J by 1 base, with 8 bases between. This CDR3 is 12 amino acids long. CDR1 SNHLY and CDR2 FYNNEI come from the germline V gene. This clonotype was counted only a few times. The antigen is unknown. This sample's TCRbeta library carried unique molecular identifier barcodes. MiXCR was run by TCRdb on the PCR reads, yielding one entry per CDR3 protein. The sample includes approximately 350,000 distinct CDR3 sequences, 16% of them seen just once. The rearrangement links TRBV2 to TRBJ2-7; TRBD2 is a possible D gene (5 bases). Specimen: PBMCs, mostly from graft donor cells, collected 360 days after TCRalphabeta/CD19-depleted stem cell transplant. The sequence was collected from a male patient aged 2-9 years who had a stem cell transplant for acute lymphoblastic leukemia, so the T cells may come from the graft donor. In DNA form, the CDR3 reads TGTGCCAGCATGAGCGGTTCCTACGAGCAGTACTTC. It codes for CASMSGSYEQYF.